Below are 5 T cell receptor beta chains sequenced from a single sample in a study of neurological immune-mediated disorders. One entry per CDR3 protein, called by TCRdb with MiXCR from the 5' RACE reads. The sample lists about 38,000 distinct CDR3 sequences, 11% occurring once. What was sequenced was CD4+ T cells from blood. The source is a woman aged 25 to 39 with HTLV-1-associated myelopathy (HAM/TSP).

This clonotype has a count of ten or more. The chain joins TRBV20-1 to TRBJ2-1; D ambiguous. V was shortened by 4 bases and J by 7 bases, with 5 bases between the two germline ends. This CDR3 is built from 10 residues. Germline V gene lookup returns CDR1 DFQATT and CDR2 SNEGSKA (reference sequence). The CDR3 reads CSAIRNEQFF. The DNA of the CDR3 is TGCAGTGCTATTCGGAATGAGCAGTTCTTC.

This clonotype was detected ten times or more. The genes are TRBV5-1 and TRBJ2-5; TRBD2 aligns across 9 bases. Germline loops: CDR1 SGHRS, CDR2 YFSETQ. Trimming cost V 5 bases and J 1 base; bases outside gene matches: 6. The CDR3 totals 15 residues. CDR3 nucleotide sequence: TGCGCCAGCAGAAGAGCGGGGGGCCGCCAAGAGACCCAGTACTTC. Protein sequence: CASRRAGGRQETQYF.

This clonotype has a count of ten or more. This chain uses TRBV5-1 with TRBJ2-1; D perhaps matches TRBD1 (5 bases). The CDR3 is 15 amino acids. In germline, CDR1 is SGHRS, CDR2 YFSETQ. V was clipped by 1 base and J by 8 bases, with 16 bases between them. Here the CDR3 reads CASSLRQGLVDEQFF. The CDR3 coding sequence is TGCGCCAGCAGCTTGCGTCAGGGCTTAGTCGATGAGCAGTTCTTC.

In its sample, this clonotype was seen many times. V and J are TRBV29-1 and TRBJ2-7; 7 positions match TRBD1. The CDR3 is made up of 15 amino acids. Germline loops: CDR1 SQVTM, CDR2 ANQGSEA. V lost 4 bases and J lost 0; bases outside the gene matches: 9. This CDR3 is CSVVGTDFVSYEQYF. The DNA of the CDR3 is TGCAGCGTTGTCGGGACAGATTTTGTCTCCTACGAGCAGTACTTC.

The table lists this clonotype with many counts. The chain has TRBV6-5 and TRBJ1-6; tentative D call: TRBD1 (5 bases). Trimming cost V 0 bases and J 6 bases, with 12 bases left between them. Germline V lookup: CDR1 MNHEY, CDR2 SVGAGI. The length of the CDR3 is 16 residues. This CDR3 is CASSYSMGRANSPLHF. In nucleotides, the CDR3 is TGTGCCAGCAGTTACTCTATGGGGCGCGCTAATTCACCCCTCCACTTT.